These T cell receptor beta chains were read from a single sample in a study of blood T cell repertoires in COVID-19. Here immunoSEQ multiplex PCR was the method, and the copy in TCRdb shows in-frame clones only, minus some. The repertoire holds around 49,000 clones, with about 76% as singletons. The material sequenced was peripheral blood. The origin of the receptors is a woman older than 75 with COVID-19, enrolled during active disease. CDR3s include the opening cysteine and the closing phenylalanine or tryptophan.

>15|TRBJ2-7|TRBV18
CASSPRSGETYEQYF
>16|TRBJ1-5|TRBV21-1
CASSPSGGQATSAQHF
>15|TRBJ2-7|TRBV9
CASSTGGALSYEQYF
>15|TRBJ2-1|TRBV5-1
CASSLVTGGYSEQFF
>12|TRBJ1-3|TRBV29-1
CSAGSSGNTIYF
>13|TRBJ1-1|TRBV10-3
CAISDKGSTEAFF
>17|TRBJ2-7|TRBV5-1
CASSSGLKGGISYEQYF
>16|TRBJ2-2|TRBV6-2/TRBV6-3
CASSWSTVLNTGELFF
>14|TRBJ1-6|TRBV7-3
CASSAQGYNSPLHF
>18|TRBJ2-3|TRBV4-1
CASSQGVGGGVGRDTQYF
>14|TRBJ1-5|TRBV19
CASRDPGGIQPQHF
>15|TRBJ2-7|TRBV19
CASSIAFGRDYEQYF
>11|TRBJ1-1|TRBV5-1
CASSRTGKAFF
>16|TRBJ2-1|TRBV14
CASSRVGTGSYNEQFF
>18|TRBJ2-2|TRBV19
CASSIIVSREGNTGELFF
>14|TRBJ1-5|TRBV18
CASSGQNKNQPQHF
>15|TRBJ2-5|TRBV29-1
CSVNVARDGQETQYF
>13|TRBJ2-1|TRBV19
CASNTGGHNEQFF
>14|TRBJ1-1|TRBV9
CASSVGQGNTEAFF
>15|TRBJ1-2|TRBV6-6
CASNSGTGGNYGYTF
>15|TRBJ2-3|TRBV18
CASSPPFGYPDTQYF
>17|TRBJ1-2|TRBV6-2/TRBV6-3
CASSPERGGVTNYGYTF
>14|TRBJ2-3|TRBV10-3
CAISGTSGTDTQYF
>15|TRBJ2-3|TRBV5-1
CASSLDGGRTDTQYF
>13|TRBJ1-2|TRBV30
CAWIPQPGEGYTF
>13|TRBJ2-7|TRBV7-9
CASMGLTPYEQYF
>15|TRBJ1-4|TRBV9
CASSPRRSNNEKLFF
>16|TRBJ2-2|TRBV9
CASSVGGSGASGELFF
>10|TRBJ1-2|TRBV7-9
CAILNYGYTF
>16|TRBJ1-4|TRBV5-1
CASSGTGTGGNEKLFF
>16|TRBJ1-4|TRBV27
CASSFLDRINNEKLFF
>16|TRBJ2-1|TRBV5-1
CASSLVPASSYNEQFF
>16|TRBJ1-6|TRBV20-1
CSASYSGGQFRSPLHF
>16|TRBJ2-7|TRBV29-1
CSVVRTLTSDAYEQYF
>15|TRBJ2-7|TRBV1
CTSSHPPSKTYEQYF
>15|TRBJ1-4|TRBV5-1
CASSLSAQEAEKLFF
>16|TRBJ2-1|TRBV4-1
CASSQDPAGVNNEQFF
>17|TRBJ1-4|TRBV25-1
CASSDRGQGTTNEKLFF
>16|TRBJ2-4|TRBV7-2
CASSRSGLLAKNIQYF
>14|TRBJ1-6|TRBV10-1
CASSAGAGISPLHF
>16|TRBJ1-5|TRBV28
CASSRPGHSSNQPQHF
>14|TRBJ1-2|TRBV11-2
CASSSGQGAYGYTF
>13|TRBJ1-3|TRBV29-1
CSVVYSSGNTIYF
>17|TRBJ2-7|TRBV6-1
CASSEYPVTTGSYEQYF